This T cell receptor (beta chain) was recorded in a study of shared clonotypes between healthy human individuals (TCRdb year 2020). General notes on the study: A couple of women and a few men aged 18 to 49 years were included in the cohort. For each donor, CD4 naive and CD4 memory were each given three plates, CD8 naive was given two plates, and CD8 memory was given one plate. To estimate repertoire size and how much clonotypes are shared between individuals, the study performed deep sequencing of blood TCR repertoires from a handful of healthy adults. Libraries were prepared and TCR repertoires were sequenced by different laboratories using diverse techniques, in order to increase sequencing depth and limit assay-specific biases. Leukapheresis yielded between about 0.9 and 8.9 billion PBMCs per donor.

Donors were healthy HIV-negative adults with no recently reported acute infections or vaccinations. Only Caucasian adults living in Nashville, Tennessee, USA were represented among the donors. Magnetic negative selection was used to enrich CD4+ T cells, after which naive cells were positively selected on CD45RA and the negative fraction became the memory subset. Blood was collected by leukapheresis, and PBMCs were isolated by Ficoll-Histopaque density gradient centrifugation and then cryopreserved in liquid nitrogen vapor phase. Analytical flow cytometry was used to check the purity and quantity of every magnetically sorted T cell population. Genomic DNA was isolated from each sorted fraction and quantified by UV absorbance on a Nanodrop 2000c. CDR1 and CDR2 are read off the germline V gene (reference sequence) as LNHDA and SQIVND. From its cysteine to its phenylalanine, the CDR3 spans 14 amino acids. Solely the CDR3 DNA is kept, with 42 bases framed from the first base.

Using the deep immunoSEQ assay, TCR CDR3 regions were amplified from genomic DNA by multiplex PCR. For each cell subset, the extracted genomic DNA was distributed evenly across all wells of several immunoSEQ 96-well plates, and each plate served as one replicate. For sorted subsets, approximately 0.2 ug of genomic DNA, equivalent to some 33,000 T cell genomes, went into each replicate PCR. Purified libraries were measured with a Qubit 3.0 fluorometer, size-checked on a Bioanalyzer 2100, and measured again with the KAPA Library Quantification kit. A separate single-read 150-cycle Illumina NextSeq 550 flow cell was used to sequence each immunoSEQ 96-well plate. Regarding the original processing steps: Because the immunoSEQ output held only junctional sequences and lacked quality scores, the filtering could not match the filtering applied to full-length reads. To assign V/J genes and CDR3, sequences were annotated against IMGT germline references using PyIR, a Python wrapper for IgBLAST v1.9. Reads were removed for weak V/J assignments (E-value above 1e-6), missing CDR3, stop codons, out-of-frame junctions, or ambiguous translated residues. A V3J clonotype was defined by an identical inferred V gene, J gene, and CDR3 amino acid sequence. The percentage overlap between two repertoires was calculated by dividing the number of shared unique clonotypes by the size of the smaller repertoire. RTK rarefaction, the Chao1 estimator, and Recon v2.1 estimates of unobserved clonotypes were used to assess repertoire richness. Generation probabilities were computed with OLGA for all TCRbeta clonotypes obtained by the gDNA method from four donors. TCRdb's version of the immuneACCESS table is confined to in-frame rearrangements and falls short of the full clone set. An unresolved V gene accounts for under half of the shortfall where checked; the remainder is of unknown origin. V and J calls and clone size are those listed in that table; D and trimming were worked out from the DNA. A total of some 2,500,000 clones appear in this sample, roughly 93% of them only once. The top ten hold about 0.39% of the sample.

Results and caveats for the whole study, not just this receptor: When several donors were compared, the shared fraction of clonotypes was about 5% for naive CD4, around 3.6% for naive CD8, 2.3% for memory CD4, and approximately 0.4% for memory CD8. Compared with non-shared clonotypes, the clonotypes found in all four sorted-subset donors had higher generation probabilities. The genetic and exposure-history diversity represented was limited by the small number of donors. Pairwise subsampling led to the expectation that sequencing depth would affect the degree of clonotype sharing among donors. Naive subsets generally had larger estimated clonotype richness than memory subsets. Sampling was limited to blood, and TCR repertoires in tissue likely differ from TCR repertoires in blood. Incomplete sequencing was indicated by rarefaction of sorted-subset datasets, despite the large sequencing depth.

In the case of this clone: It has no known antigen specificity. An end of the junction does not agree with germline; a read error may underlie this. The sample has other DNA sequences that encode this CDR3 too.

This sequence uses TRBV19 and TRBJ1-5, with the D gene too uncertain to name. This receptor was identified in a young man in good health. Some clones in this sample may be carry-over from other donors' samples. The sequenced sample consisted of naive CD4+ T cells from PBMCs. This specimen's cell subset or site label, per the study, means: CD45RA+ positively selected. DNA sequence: TGTGCCAGTAGTATCTTTTCGGGCAACCAGCCCCAGCATTTT. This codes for CASSIFSGNQPQHF.